The source of this TCR beta chain is a study of radiotherapy plus CTLA-4 blockade in lung cancer. Overall study findings and caveats: Early clonal dynamics of blood T cells, together with interferon-beta, were reported as the best response predictor. Expansion in blood of tumor-derived TCR clones was seen after radiotherapy plus ipilimumab.

Sequencing used immunoSEQ multiplex PCR; TCRdb keeps in-frame clones, though not all of them. The data contain about 85,000 clones, around 87% of them singletons. The germline V gene has CDR1 MNHEY and CDR2 SVGAGI. The junction had 10 bases not matched to a gene; V was cut back by 6 bases and J by 9 bases. There are 15 residues in the CDR3. In chemo-refractory metastatic non-small-cell lung cancer, patients got ipilimumab CTLA-4 blockade together with focal radiation. On this clone: The antigen remains undetermined.

The clonotype was recovered from a human donor with non-small cell lung cancer who had a partial response to radiotherapy plus ipilimumab. J is TRBJ2-4 and V is TRBV6-5, with 11 bases matching TRBD1. The sample was peripheral blood, taken from a patient treated with radiotherapy plus ipilimumab. This CDR3 is CASSLRTGGSGIQYF. The DNA for the CDR3 is TGTGCCAGCAGCCTAAGGACAGGGGGCAGTGGCATTCAGTACTTC.